These 2 T cell receptor beta chains came from one sample sequenced in a study of CD8 T cells in ankylosing spondylitis. Broader study findings: What appeared characteristic of ankylosing spondylitis blood was a TCR beta motif of several highly homologous variants.

For these receptors, no antigen is known. TCRdb analysed the 5' RACE reads with MiXCR anew, one entry per CDR3 protein. The sample has more than 650,000 distinct CDR3 sequences; roughly 10% are singletons. The sequenced sample was blood, either unsorted or a sorted T cell fraction (not recorded which). These receptors were collected from a male donor with ankylosing spondylitis.

This clonotype was picked up a small number of times. The chain combines TRBV5-1 with TRBJ2-7; tentative D call: TRBD2 (5 bases). Germline V lookup: CDR1 SGHRS, CDR2 YFSETQ. V lost 5 bases, J lost 4 bases, and 22 bases lay in between. The length of the CDR3 is 16 residues. The CDR3 DNA follows: TGCGCCAGCAGTCAACAGAGCGGAGGTGGGGTATACGAGCAGTACTTC. Its translation: CASSQQSGGGVYEQYF.

This chain joins TRBV29-1 and TRBJ1-2; no reliable D call. This CDR3 region has 16 residues. Per the germline V gene, CDR1 is SQVTM and CDR2 is ANQGSEA. The V and J ends lost 6 bases and 0 bases respectively, with 20 bases between them. Written as DNA, the CDR3 is TGCAGCGTGACCCTTACCCCCTCAAGTCCTAACTATGGCTACACCTTC. This translates into CSVTLTPSSPNYGYTF.